This TCR beta chain was captured in a study of radiation and T cells in renal cell carcinoma. The study, taken as a whole, reports: Irradiated tumors held more dominant CDR3 motifs than control tumors. From baseline, blood top tumor clonotypes peaked at 2 weeks post-radiation.

Profiled with immunoSEQ multiplex PCR; TCRdb holds only in-frame clones, not every one. Among about 19,000 clones listed, 50% to 65% were seen once. The CDR3 consists of 14 residues. V lost 11 bases and J lost 2, with 19 bases in between. Looked up from germline, CDR1 is MDHEN and CDR2 is SYDVKM. Stated treatment: 15 Gy SBRT to primary tumor, nephrectomy 4 weeks later. The patient's renal cell carcinoma had clear cell pathology. Note on this clone: Its target is not known.

V and J are TRBV28 and TRBJ2-7, with D perhaps matching TRBD1 (6 bases). This sequence was found in a woman aged 70-85 years with renal cell carcinoma. The material was tumor tissue, obtained from a patient whose treatment included radiotherapy and nephrectomy. Here the CDR3 reads CAAQRGQTTYEQYF. CDR3 bases: TGTGCCGCTCAACGGGGACAAACAACCTACGAGCAGTACTTC.